Below, one T cell receptor (beta chain) is given with its context. This sample was included in a study of blood T cell repertoires in COVID-19. TCRdb's table, derived via immunoSEQ multiplex PCR, lists solely in-frame clones and lacks some. The data contain 450,000 or so clones, approximately 90% of them singletons. From germline, CDR1 is LNHDA and CDR2 SQIVND (reference sequence). The CDR3 covers 16 residues. V trimming: 7 bases; J trimming: 0 bases; junction bases outside the gene matches: 11. The specimen was peripheral blood. This clonotype was obtained from a man between 18 and 29 years old with COVID-19, enrolled during active disease. The gene calls are TRBV19 and TRBJ1-1; TRBD1 matches at 7 bases. The chain's CDR3 is CASISRGTWMNTEAFF. CDR3 nucleotide sequence: TGTGCCAGTATTAGCAGGGGGACTTGGATGAACACTGAAGCTTTCTTT.